This entry is about one T cell receptor (beta chain). This clonotype was counted only a few times. This receptor's antigen is unknown. Nothing much larger sits one base from this clone, and base qualities are not available. Library method: RACE. The data were produced on a NextSeq 500. Library preparation attached unique molecular identifiers to individual cDNA molecules for quantitative, reproducible TCR counting. Both TCR alpha and TCR beta chains were sequenced from each blood RNA sample. In the source study's methods: The median number of TCRs per sample was some 100,000, ranging from roughly 23,224 to 690,600. The Decombinator software suite was used to annotate the V, J and CDR3 of the TCR reads. For PS versus PT1 abundance plots, all samples were subsampled to the same number of TCRs (28,000). Expanded TCRs were defined as absent before sensitization and observed at least eight times at the 2-week time point. TCRdb reworked the public reads: Q25 trimming with fastp, MiXCR clone assembly, productive beta chains retained. Identical CDR3 proteins give one entry, which carries the most common genes and DNA. Clone size and V and J calls follow TCRdb, not the original study. The sample contains about 120,000 distinct CDR3 sequences, about 10% of them found a single time. The ten largest clones represent around 2.2% of the sample.

The data are from a study of human T cells and chemical hapten exposure (dated by TCRdb to the early 2020s). About the study as a whole: For sensitization, 2% DPC in acetone was applied to a roughly 2 cm by roughly 2 cm area of upper inner arm skin. Most of the patients in the cohort were female, and the cohort covered alopecia areata with under or over 50% scalp involvement, alopecia totalis and alopecia universalis. Libraries were pooled for sequencing, and variation in per-sample TCR yields was attributed mainly to small differences in library volumes within the pool. Patch testing was performed on the upper back with Finn chambers containing 0.01% DPC, and the patch tests were scored after 6 days according to International Contact Dermatitis Research Group standards. This study followed changes in the peripheral blood TCR repertoire in vivo during primary and secondary sensitization of alopecia patients to the hapten diphenylcyclopropenone (DPC). Throughout the approximately 24-week study period, patients were also given weekly therapeutic DPC doses on the scalp. About 28 alopecia patients gave blood for TCR sequencing at one to four time points (pre-sensitization, 2, 6 and 24 weeks). Blood samples were taken from patients before sensitization (week 0) and at 2, 6 and about 24 weeks after DPC sensitization. Study-wide conclusions, independent of this receptor: Repeated subsampling changed both the strength of the expansion versus patch-test correlation and the threshold at which the correlation became significant. All patients had alopecia, a presumed autoimmune disease, so their immune response might differ from that of healthy individuals. Expanded TCRs formed significantly more large CDR3 similarity clusters than pre-sensitization or healthy control sets, consistent with antigen-driven responses. The number of PT1 expanded TCRs positively correlated with patch test score, significant at thresholds 8, 16 and 32 but not 4. No change with DPC sensitization was found in the number of TCRs above 1 in 1000 frequency, and no evidence of global repertoire structure alterations was found.

This sample's time point label indicates: patch test 3, about 24 weeks after DPC sensitization. What this sample's treatment or condition label stands for: therapeutic diphenylcyclopropenone sensitization with weekly scalp DPC. At each patch-test visit, blood was drawn before the patch test was applied. Patients were considered eligible if aged 18 to 70, diagnosed with alopecia and deemed suitable for DPC therapy, and patients were excluded if pregnant. Total RNA was extracted from unfractionated whole blood collected in Tempus Blood RNA tubes. There are 15 amino acids in the CDR3, from cysteine to phenylalanine inclusive. Only the CDR3 part of the read is kept: 45 bases, read in frame from the first base. CDR1 and CDR2 are read off the germline V gene as SGHRS and YFSETQ. The junction carries 10 bases between V and J, which are trimmed by 0 bases and 1 base respectively.

This specimen was whole blood, taken in connection with sensitization to the hapten diphenylcyclopropenone (DPC). This sequence was found in a woman in her 50s with alopecia areata. Some clones in this sample may be carry-over from other donors' samples. The chain employs TRBV5-1 and TRBJ1-1; a tentative D call is TRBD1 (5 bases match). The DNA sequence is as follows: TGCGCCAGCAGCTTGGCGGGGGGGAAGAACACTGAAGCTTTCTTT. It encodes CASSLAGGKNTEAFF.